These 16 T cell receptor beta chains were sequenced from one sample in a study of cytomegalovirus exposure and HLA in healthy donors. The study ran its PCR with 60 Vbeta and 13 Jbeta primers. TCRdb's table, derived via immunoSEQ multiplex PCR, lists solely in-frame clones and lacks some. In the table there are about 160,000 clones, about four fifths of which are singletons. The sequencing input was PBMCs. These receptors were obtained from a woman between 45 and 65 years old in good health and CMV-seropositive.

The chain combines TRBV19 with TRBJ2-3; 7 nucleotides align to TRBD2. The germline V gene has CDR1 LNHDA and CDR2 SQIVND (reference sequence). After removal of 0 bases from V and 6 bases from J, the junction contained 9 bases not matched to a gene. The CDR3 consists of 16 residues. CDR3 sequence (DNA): TGTGCCAGTAGTATAGATCGAGGACTAGGGCCTGATACGCAGTATTTT. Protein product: CASSIDRGLGPDTQYF.

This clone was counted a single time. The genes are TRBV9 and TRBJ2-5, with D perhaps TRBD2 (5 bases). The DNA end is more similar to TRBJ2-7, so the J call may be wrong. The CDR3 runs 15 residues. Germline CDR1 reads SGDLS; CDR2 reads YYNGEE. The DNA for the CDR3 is TGTGCCAGCAGCGTGGGTAGGGAGCTCTCCTACGAGCAGTACTTC. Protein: CASSVGRELSYEQYF.

The CDR3 sequence: CASSRTSGGPLATGELFF. The CDR3 DNA reads as TGTGCCAGCAGTCGGACTAGCGGGGGCCCCTTAGCCACCGGGGAGCTGTTTTTT. The chain links TRBV6-4 to TRBJ2-2; 13 bases fit TRBD2. In germline, CDR1 is MRHNA, CDR2 SNTAGT. With V trimmed by 5 bases and J by 4 bases, 10 bases remained unmatched. The CDR3 has 18 residues.

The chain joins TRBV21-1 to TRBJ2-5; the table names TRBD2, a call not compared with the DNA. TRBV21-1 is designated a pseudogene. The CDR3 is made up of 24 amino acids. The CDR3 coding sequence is TGTGCCAGCAGCAAAGATCCCCGTGGCCTCAAGAACCCCGAAGCGTGTCGGAAGCAAGAGACCCAGTACTTC. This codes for CASSKDPRGLKNPEACRKQETQYF.

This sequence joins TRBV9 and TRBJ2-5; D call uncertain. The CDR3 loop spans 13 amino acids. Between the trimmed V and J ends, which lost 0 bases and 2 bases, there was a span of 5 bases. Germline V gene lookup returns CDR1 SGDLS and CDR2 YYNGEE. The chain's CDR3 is CASSVEQQETQYF. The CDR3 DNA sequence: TGTGCCAGCAGCGTAGAACAACAAGAGACCCAGTACTTC.

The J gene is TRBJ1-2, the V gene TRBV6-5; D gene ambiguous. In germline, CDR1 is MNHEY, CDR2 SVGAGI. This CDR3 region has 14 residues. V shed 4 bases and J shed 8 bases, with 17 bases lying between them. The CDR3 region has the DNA TGTGCCAGCAGTTCAATCCAAGCACCGCGCGGCTACACCTTC. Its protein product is CASSSIQAPRGYTF.

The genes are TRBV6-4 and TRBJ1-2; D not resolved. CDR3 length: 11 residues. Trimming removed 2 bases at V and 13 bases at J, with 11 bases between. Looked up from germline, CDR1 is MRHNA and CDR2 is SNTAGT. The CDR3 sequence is CASSDRGFLTF. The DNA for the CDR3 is TGTGCCAGCAGTGACAGAGGGTTTCTCACCTTC.

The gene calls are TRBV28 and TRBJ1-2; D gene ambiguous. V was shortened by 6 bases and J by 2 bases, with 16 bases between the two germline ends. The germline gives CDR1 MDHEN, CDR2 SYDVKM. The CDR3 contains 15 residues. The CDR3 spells CASRRYGGENYGYTF. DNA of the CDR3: TGTGCCAGCAGAAGGTATGGCGGAGAAAACTATGGCTACACCTTC.

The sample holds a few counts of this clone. This chain's CDR3 is CASSPQGLADTQYF. In nucleotides, the CDR3 is TGTGCCAGCAGCCCCCAGGGATTGGCAGATACGCAGTATTTT. J is TRBJ2-3 and V is TRBV7-2; possible D gene TRBD1, 5 bases. This CDR3 comprises 14 residues. V was trimmed by 5 bases and J by 4 bases, leaving 13 bases between them. Germline V gene lookup returns CDR1 SGHTA and CDR2 FQGNSA. The variable domain in full, completed from reference TRBV7-2 and TRBJ2-3, reads GAGVSQSPSNKVTEKGKDVELRCDPISGHTALYWYRQSLGQGLEFLIYFQGNSAPDKSGLPSDRFSAERTGGSVSTLTIQRTQQEDSAVYLCASSPQGLADTQYFGPGTRLTVL.

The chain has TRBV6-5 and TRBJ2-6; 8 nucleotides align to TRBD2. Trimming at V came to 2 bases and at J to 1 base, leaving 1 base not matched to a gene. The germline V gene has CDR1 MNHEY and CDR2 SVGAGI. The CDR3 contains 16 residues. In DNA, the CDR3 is TGTGCCAGCAGTTACGGCGGGGGGTCTGGGGCCAACGTCCTGACTTTC. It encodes CASSYGGGSGANVLTF.

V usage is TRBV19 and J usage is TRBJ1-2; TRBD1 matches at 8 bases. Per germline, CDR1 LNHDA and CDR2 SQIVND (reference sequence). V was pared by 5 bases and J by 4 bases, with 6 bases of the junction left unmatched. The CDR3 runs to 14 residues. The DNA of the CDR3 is TGTGCCAGTAGTCTTCAGGGGGCCGTCTATGGCTACACCTTC. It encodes CASSLQGAVYGYTF.

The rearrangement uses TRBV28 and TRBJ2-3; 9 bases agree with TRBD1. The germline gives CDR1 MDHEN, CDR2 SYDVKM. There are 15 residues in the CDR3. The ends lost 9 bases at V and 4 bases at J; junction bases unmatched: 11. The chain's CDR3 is CASSIPGQGADTQYF. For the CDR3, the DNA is TGTGCCAGTTCTATCCCGGGACAGGGAGCAGATACGCAGTATTTT.

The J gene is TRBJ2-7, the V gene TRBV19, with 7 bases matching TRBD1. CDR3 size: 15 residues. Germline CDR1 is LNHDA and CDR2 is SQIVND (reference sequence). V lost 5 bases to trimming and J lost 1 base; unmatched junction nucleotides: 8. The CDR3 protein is CASSSPGQRSYEQYF. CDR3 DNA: TGTGCCAGTAGTTCACCGGGACAGCGTTCCTACGAGCAGTACTTC.

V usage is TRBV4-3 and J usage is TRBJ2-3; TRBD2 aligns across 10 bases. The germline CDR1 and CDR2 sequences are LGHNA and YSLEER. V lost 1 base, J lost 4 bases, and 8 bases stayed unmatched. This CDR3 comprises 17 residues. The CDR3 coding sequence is TGCGCCAGCAGCCAAGCCCTAGCGGGAGTCCCCCCAGATACGCAGTATTTT. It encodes CASSQALAGVPPDTQYF.

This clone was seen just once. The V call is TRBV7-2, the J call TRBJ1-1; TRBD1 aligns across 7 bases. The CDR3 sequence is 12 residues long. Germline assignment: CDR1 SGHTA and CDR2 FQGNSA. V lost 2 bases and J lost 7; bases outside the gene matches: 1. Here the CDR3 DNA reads TGTGCCAGCAGCTTAAGGACAGGTGAAGCTTTCTTT. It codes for CASSLRTGEAFF.

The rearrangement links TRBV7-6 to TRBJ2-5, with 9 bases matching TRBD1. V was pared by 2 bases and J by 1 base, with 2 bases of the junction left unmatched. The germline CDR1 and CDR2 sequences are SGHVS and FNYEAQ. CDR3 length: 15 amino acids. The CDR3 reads CASSLTGGLQETQYF. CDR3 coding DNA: TGTGCCAGCAGCTTAACAGGGGGCCTCCAAGAGACCCAGTACTTC.